This T cell receptor (beta chain) was found in a study of cytomegalovirus exposure and HLA in healthy donors. The study, taken as a whole, reports: HLA alleles showed associations with fewer than 20,000 TCR beta sequences in a later analysis, at a 0.05 false discovery rate. 164 TCR beta chains were listed as cytomegalovirus-associated.

Each donor was nominally healthy when sampled (though unrecorded immune exposures were likely). On this clone itself: Its antigen is not known.

The PCR employed 60 Vbeta primers together with 13 Jbeta primers. This table comes from immunoSEQ multiplex PCR, and its TCRdb copy is limited to in-frame clones, with some not included. This sample's table has 100,000 to 150,000 clones. The V and J ends lost 5 bases and 8 bases, in that order; junction bases with no gene match: 5. The germline V gene encodes CDR1 SGHNT and CDR2 YENEEA. The CDR3 runs 13 residues. The TCR sequence derives from a man between 40 and 49 years old in good health and CMV-seronegative. The rearrangement joins TRBV11-3 to TRBJ2-1, with TRBD1 identical over 8 bases. The sequenced sample was PBMCs. The CDR3 DNA sequence: TGTGCCAGCAGCCTCCTGACAGGGGATGAGCAGTTCTTC. Protein product: CASSLLTGDEQFF.